Sequencing of this T cell receptor (beta chain) was carried out in a study of T cell responses to AZD1222 COVID-19 vaccine. Regarding the study as a whole: In the spike-specific TCR repertoire, nearly half reportedly target unmutated variant regions. The donor cohort was predominantly white British with a female majority, and clonal diversity may have been underestimated. Spike-wide vaccine-associated CD4 TCRs dominated at 160-218 and 743-854. Seropositivity was recorded at baseline in only a handful of AZD1222 recipients.

Turning to this clone: The antigen is not known.

The CDR3 is 15 residues long. Germline CDR1 and CDR2: SGHVS and FQNEAQ. Trimming removed 3 bases from V and 3 bases from J; junction bases left unmatched: 7. This table comes from immunoSEQ multiplex PCR, and its TCRdb copy is limited to in-frame clones, with some not included. The repertoire has roughly 150,000 clones, 85% to 95% of them found once; the top ten carry about 1.6%. This chain uses TRBV7-8 with TRBJ2-7, with 8 positions matching TRBD2. The TCR sequence derives from an adult who received the AZD1222 COVID-19 vaccine. This specimen consisted of peripheral blood, obtained 28 days after the second AZD1222 dose. Here the CDR3 DNA reads TGTGCCAGCAGCTTTATGGACCTAGCGGGCTACGAGCAGTACTTC. Translated, it gives CASSFMDLAGYEQYF.